Detailed here is one T cell receptor beta chain. This sample is drawn from a study of control samples from healthy donors and cancer patients. TCRdb's copy holds only in-frame clones and misses some; the assay was immunoSEQ multiplex PCR. This repertoire shows around 22,000 clones, approximately 80% found once; its top ten account for approximately 30%. The V and J ends lost 5 bases and 9 bases respectively, with 11 bases between them. There are 13 residues in the CDR3. In germline, CDR1 is SGHTA, CDR2 FQGNSA. The clonotype originates from a man aged 55-75 years with head and neck cancer. The chain employs TRBV7-2 and TRBJ1-6, with D perhaps TRBD1 (6 bases). Sample: PBMCs. CDR3 coding DNA: TGTGCCAGCAGCGGGACCAGGGGTTCACCCCTCCACTTT. Its protein product is CASSGTRGSPLHF.